The clone carrying this T cell receptor (beta chain) was seen repeatedly, ten times or more. What it recognizes is unknown. The data were taken from a study of T cells in Graves' hyperthyroidism and ophthalmopathy. Points from the study as a whole: Among clonotypes expanded in thyroid above 0.001, most were also found in blood. Using 13 V-J features, a model discriminated ophthalmopathy from stable hyperthyroidism.

CDR1 is DFQATT and CDR2 is SNEGSKA in the germline V gene (reference sequence). This CDR3 is 13 amino acids long. With 5 bases clipped from V and 8 bases from J, the junction kept 7 bases outside the gene matches. RNA transcripts provided the source from which TCR beta CDR3 regions were amplified. Carried out on the TCR CDR3, a first-round RT-PCR used the HTBI primer set. TCRdb ran MiXCR on the multiplex PCR reads and lists one entry per CDR3 protein. Of more than 250,000 distinct CDR3 sequences in the sample, roughly 15% were seen once. Disease duration under 2 months; hyperthyroidism patients were aged 18 to 65. Extraction of PBMCs used 10 ml of fresh peripheral blood.

The V gene is TRBV20-1, the J gene TRBJ2-4; 9 positions match TRBD1. The receptor was derived from a woman aged 50 to 65 with Graves' hyperthyroidism that later progressed to Graves' ophthalmopathy. Sequencing input: blood. In DNA form, the CDR3 reads TGCAGTGCTCTCCGGGACAGGGAGGACATTCAGTACTTC. It codes for CSALRDREDIQYF.